The entry below gives a single TCR beta chain sequence along with its context. This clone's antigen is unknown. Base-call qualities are not available, and no considerably larger clone is one nucleotide away. The data originate from a study of cytomegalovirus exposure and HLA in healthy donors (dated by TCRdb to 2016 to 2017). Concerning the study at large: In an earlier analysis of under 750 of the donors, 276 Gb of sequence data and 120 million or so unique TCR beta sequences from approximately 180 million T cells were reported. An early release covering over 500 HLA-typed donors comprised 250 to 350 gigabases of sequencing data and approximately 80 million unique TCR sequences. The genetic ancestry cluster associated with self-reported Caucasian donors included roughly four fifths of the 300 to 450 genotyped donors. The aim of the study was to test whether cataloging public T cell receptors could identify signatures of past pathogen exposure. The T cell repertoires of about 700 subjects were profiled by immunosequencing and related to cytomegalovirus serostatus. A separate validation cohort of some 130 different subjects was used in addition to the roughly 670-subject first cohort. To predict cytomegalovirus infection status, the study combined high-throughput TCR immunosequencing, statistical association of individual TCRs with disease status, and machine learning. A later analysis re-examined previously published TCR beta repertoires from 610 or so donors and added high-resolution HLA genotyping to investigate patterns of TCR occurrence. Rather than drawing on any new phenotypic data, the later analysis identified candidate immune exposures from TCR beta sequences and the way those sequences occurred across donors. An earlier analysis of roughly 600 of the donors used high-throughput TCR beta sequencing to judge whether each TCR beta V gene segment behaved as functional or pseudogenic. Alongside the repertoire data, information on donor age, sex, ethnicity and CMV serostatus was compiled. In a later genetic analysis, genome-wide SNP genotypes for 398 of the 666 donors were used, and that subset was treated as a discovery cohort. All discovery cohort repertoires had been generated on a single sequencing platform. Both class I and class II loci were covered by HLA typing, at four-digit resolution. The number of donors typed differed by locus, with roughly 620-630 for A, B, C, DRB1 and DQB1, around 500 for DQA1, approximately 570 for DPA1, and approximately 470 for DPB1. Roughly five DR-DQ haplotypes were handled as single units for association and clustering because linkage in the cohort was strong. Among roughly 400 genotyped donors of the cohort, an average of approximately 230,000 unique TCR beta nucleotide sequences were sequenced per donor, roughly 20% of them non-productive. Study-wide findings and limitations: When HLA alleles, especially DR and DQ, strongly co-occurred, TCR associations were difficult to assign to individual alleles. A few of the identified cytomegalovirus-associated TCR beta chains were confirmed in vitro to be specific for cytomegalovirus antigens. Correlated functional status among segregating V segments might reflect linkage disequilibrium, but an unknown experimental factor could not be ruled out. An association between a missense DCLRE1C variant and V-gene and J-gene trimming of TCR beta chains was found in a later genetic analysis and replicated in an independent cohort. Because counts were too low, around 17 rarely observed V segments, including chromosome 9 orphons, were left out of the earlier analysis of about 500 of the donors. A later analysis found that HLA-associated TCR beta chains were more clonally expanded and had lower generation probabilities than equally common non-associated chains. In a later analysis, most CMV-associated TCR beta chains were found to appear HLA-restricted, with HLA associations seemingly driven largely by CMV exposure. The study gave a list of 150 to 200 TCR beta chains associated with cytomegalovirus. A cluster of highly shared sequence variants was judged likely to be a technical artifact of the sequencing pipeline. In a later analysis, several top co-occurrence clusters were reported to appear linked to parvovirus B19, influenza, CMV and Epstein-Barr virus. A further reported finding was that TCR beta sequences accurately predicted the HLA-A and HLA-B alleles for most subjects in the first cohort. An earlier analysis of approximately 500 of the donors showed that most TCR beta V segments appeared in productive rearrangements either about 87% or about 30% of the time, which broadly matched IMGT annotations. Because the 87-base-pair reads could not distinguish some IMGT-functional V segments, including TRBV6-2 and TRBV6-3, those segments were excluded. Specific HLA alleles were associated with 16,951 TCR beta sequences at a false discovery rate of 0.05 in a later analysis. Only TCR beta chains were sequenced in this cohort, and the absence of alpha or paired-chain data limited detectable features. Most TCR sequences were seen in very few donors, while some public TCRs were found in many individuals. The classifier was reported to diagnose cytomegalovirus status with high specificity and sensitivity in both the original and validation cohorts. In a later analysis, TCR association rates were found to vary across HLA loci, with the most associated TCRs seen for DRB1 alleles and the fewest for HLA-C alleles. Because HLA typing was missing for some donors at each locus, association tests included only the typed subset. Sequencing depth was assumed to be roughly uniform across donors in the presence/absence analyses, though that assumption may not hold. It was suggested by the authors that the approach could potentially be generalized to other disease states and immunological phenotypes. Immune exposure information for the cohort was limited to CMV serostatus. In a later genetic analysis, fewer N-insertions in productive TCRs were reported among donors in an Asian-associated ancestry cluster than the roughly 700-donor mean.

Library preparation used the immunoSEQ multiplex PCR assay. For the multiplex PCR, a mixture combining 60 forward primers for TCR Vbeta segments and 13 reverse primers for TCR Jbeta segments was used. Amplification of the CDR3 region of rearranged TCR beta genes was performed with a multiplex PCR assay on genomic DNA. The amplified TCR beta libraries were sequenced on the Illumina HiSeq System as 87-base-pair reads. The paper's processing steps were these. A later analysis tallied around 87 million unique TCR beta chains across the 666 repertoires, and roughly 11 million of those chains were shared by two or more donors. A nearest-neighbor algorithm error-corrected the raw reads and collapsed the reads into unique sequences, merging closely related sequences to remove PCR and sequencing errors. Alignment of CDR3 sequences to IMGT reference sequences was used to assign V, D and J gene segments. Each retained sequence needed at least a six-nucleotide match to both a V gene segment and a J gene segment. A rearrangement was called productive if the CDR3 had no stop codons and remained in frame with V and J, and every other rearrangement was called non-productive. Following IMGT convention, CDR3 was defined as the stretch from the second conserved V-encoded cysteine up to the conserved J-encoded phenylalanine. In an earlier analysis of roughly 610 of the donors, sequences lacking an unambiguous match to a single V gene segment were excluded. An earlier analysis of about 590 of the donors classified V segments as functional when productive rearrangements were above 56.7% and as segregating when the standard deviation between donors was above 5%. A statistical classification framework was built for diagnosing cytomegalovirus status from the catalog of TCR beta chain sequences. A later analysis assigned V and J genes by comparing TCR nucleotide sequences with IMGT/GENE-DB human TR gene sequences. A later analysis assigned CDR3 sequences and most-parsimonious VDJ recombination scenarios with the TCRdist pipeline. In a later analysis, every TCR beta chain was defined by the combination of its CDR3 amino acid sequence and its V-gene family, and reads without a unique V-gene family were dropped. A later analysis removed 592 highly shared, low-generation-probability nucleotide sequences to deal with suspected cross-contamination and a sequencing artifact. For each public chain, a later analysis derived a clonal expansion index from normalized ranks of inferred template counts within each repertoire. A later analysis computed generation probabilities with a VDJ recombination model fitted to out-of-frame rearrangements, and checked the results against IGoR. A later analysis scored TCR-TCR, TCR-HLA and TCR-CMV co-occurrence with hypergeometric tests, applying a repertoire-size bias correction to TCR pairs. In a later analysis, false discovery rates were estimated by permuting HLA or CMV assignments 20 times. In a later analysis, co-occurring TCRs were grouped with DBSCAN, and TCRdist sequence similarity was added when clustering was performed within HLA-allele-positive subsets. Co-occurrence clustering excluded repertoires with fewer than 30,000 or more than 120,000 public chains, plus five with anomalous nucleotide sharing. Held by TCRdb, this immuneACCESS table contains in-frame sequences only and omits some clones. Under half of the omission traces to an unresolved V gene where checked; the cause of the rest is unknown. D and trimming were read from the DNA, whereas the V and J calls and clone size are those reported in that table. The sample table shows about 200,000 clones, and roughly 90% are seen once. The ten largest account for around 0.34% of the sample.

V is cut by 1 base and J by 10 bases, and the space between the germline ends is 11 bases. The germline V gene (reference sequence) yields SEHNR for CDR1 and FQNEAQ for CDR2. From its cysteine to its phenylalanine, the CDR3 spans 13 amino acids. Kept here is only the CDR3 DNA, which spans 39 bases and is read in frame from base 1. The cohort consisted of 600 or so healthy bone marrow donors. Cohort members were all nominally healthy when sampled, although unrecorded immune exposures were likely present. The donor was CMV seronegative and was included in the group of over 300 seronegative cohort members. Each donor provided a peripheral blood sample, and peripheral blood mononuclear cells were used for TCR beta sequencing. Genomic DNA extraction from the blood cell samples was performed with the Qiagen DNeasy Blood Extraction Kit.

This sequence originates from a woman in her twenties or thirties in good health and CMV-seronegative. Specimen: PBMCs. The chain links TRBV7-9 with TRBJ2-1; no D gene call is confident. The DNA is as follows: TGTGCCAGCAGCTTAGGACCGGAGAGGGAGCAGTTCTTC. The translation is CASSLGPEREQFF.